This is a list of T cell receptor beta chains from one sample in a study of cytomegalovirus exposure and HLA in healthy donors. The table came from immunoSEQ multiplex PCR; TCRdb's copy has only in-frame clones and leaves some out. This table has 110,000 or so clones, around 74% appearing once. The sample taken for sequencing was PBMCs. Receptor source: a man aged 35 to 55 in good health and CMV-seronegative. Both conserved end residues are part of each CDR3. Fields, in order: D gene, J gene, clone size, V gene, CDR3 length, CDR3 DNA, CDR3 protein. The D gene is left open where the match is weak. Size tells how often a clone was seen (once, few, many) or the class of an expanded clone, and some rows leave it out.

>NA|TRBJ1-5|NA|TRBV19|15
TGTGCCAGTAGTATTGGGGGGTATAGCAATCAGCCCCAGCATTTT
CASSIGGYSNQPQHF
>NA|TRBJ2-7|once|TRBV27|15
TGTGCCAGCAGTTTAGCGCAGGCGTCGTCCTACGAGCAGTACTTC
CASSLAQASSYEQYF
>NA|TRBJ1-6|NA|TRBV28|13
TGTGCCACCTCGGGGGGTTGGAATTCACCCCTCCACTTT
CATSGGWNSPLHF
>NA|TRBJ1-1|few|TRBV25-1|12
TGTGCCAGCAGTGGTACGGGGTTAGACGCTTTCTTT
CASSGTGLDAFF
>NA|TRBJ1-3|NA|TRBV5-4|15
TGTGCCAGCAGCTTCATAGGGGGACCGGGAAACACCATATATTTT
CASSFIGGPGNTIYF
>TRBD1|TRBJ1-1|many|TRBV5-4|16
TGTGCCAGCAGCTCCGGGACCAGGGGGATGAACACTGAAGCTTTCTTT
CASSSGTRGMNTEAFF
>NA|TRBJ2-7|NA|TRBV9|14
TGTGCCAGCAGCGTAGCTAGCTTTCGCTACGAGCAGTACTTC
CASSVASFRYEQYF
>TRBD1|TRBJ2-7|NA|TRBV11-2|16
TGTGCCAGCAGTCCCATTAATCGACAGGGGGGCTACGAGCAGTACTTC
CASSPINRQGGYEQYF
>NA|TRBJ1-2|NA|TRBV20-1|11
TGCAGTGCTAGCGGTCACTATGGCTACACCTTC
CSASGHYGYTF
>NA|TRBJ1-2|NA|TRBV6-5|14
TGTGCCAGCCGGGGTACCACGGGAAACTATGGCTACACCTTC
CASRGTTGNYGYTF
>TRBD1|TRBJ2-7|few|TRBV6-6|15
TGTGCCAGCAGAACTTCCGGGACAGACTACTACGAGCAGTACTTC
CASRTSGTDYYEQYF
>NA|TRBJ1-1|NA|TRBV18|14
TGTGCCAGCTCACCAGACACACCGAACACTGAAGCTTTCTTT
CASSPDTPNTEAFF
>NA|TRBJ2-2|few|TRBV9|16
TGTGCCAGCAGCGTAGGGGCGGGATCGAACACCGGGGAGCTGTTTTTT
CASSVGAGSNTGELFF
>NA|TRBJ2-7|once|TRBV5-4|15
TGTGCCAGCAGCTGGGGACACCGTAAGGGGCTCGAGCAGTACTTC
CASSWGHRKGLEQYF
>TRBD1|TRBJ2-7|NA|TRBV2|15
TGTGCCAGCAGTGGACAGGGCTCCCCTCCGGACGAGCAGTACTTC
CASSGQGSPPDEQYF
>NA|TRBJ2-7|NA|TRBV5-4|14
TGTGCCAGCAGTACCGGGACAACACCCTACGAGCAGTACTTC
CASSTGTTPYEQYF
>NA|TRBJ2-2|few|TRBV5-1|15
TGCGCCAGCAGCCCGGGAAGCGGGAACACCGGGGAGCTGTTTTTT
CASSPGSGNTGELFF
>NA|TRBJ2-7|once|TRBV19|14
TGTGCCAGTAGTCTCCGGGACTTGAGCGCCGAGCAGTACTTC
CASSLRDLSAEQYF
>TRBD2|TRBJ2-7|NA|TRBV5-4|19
TGTGCCAGCAGCTTTGGTTTTTTGGGTTCTAGCGGATATAAATGGGAGCAGTACTTC
CASSFGFLGSSGYKWEQYF
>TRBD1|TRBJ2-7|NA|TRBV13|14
TGTGCCAGCAGCCCCGGGACAGGGGCGGACGAGCAGTACTTC
CASSPGTGADEQYF
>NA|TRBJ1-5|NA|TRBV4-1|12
TGCGCCAGCAGCCAAGGTCCGGGGCCCCAGCATTTT
CASSQGPGPQHF
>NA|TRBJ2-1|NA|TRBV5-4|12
TGTGCCAGCAGCTTGGCCGTCAATGAGCAGTTCTTC
CASSLAVNEQFF
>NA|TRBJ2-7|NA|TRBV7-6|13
TGTGCCAGCAGCCCGGGGAAAGCTTACGAGCAGTACTTC
CASSPGKAYEQYF
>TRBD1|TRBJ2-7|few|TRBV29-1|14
TGCAGCGTTGAACAATCCAGGGGGACCTACGAGCAGTACTTC
CSVEQSRGTYEQYF
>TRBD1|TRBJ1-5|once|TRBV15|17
TGTGCCACCAGCAGAGAAGTGGGACAGGGAGTCAATCAGCCCCAGCATTTT
CATSREVGQGVNQPQHF
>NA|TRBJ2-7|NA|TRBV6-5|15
TGTGCCAGCACCACCTTAACGGGAGTAAGCTACGAGCAGTACTTC
CASTTLTGVSYEQYF
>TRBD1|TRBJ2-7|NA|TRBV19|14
TGTGCCAGTAGTACCGCGGGGACAGGTTACGAGCAGTACTTC
CASSTAGTGYEQYF
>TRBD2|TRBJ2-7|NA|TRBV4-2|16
TGTGCCAGCAGCCAAGGGAGAGCGGGGGTTCCCTACGAGCAGTACTTC
CASSQGRAGVPYEQYF
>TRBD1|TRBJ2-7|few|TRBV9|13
TGTGCCAGCAGCGTAGAAGCAGGGGGTGGGCAGTACTTC
CASSVEAGGGQYF
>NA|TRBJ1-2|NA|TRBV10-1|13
TGCGCCAGCAGTGAGTCGGGGAGCTATGGCTACACCTTC
CASSESGSYGYTF
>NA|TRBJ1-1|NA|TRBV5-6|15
TGTGCCAGCAGCTTGGCAGGGGTTTCGAACACTGAAGCTTTCTTT
CASSLAGVSNTEAFF
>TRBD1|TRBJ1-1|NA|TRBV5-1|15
TGCGCCAGCAGCTTAGAGATTACAGGGGGCACTGAAGCTTTCTTT
CASSLEITGGTEAFF
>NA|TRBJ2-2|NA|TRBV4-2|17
TGTGCCAGCAGCCAAGGGGAAGGGGGGGGACCCACCGGGGAGCTGTTTTTT
CASSQGEGGGPTGELFF
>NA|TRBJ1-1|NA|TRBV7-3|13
TGTGCCAGCAGCCTAGCAGGGACTACTGAAGCTTTCTTT
CASSLAGTTEAFF
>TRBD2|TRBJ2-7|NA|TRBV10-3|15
TGTGCCACAGGCCGGGTAGCGGGAGAAAGGTACGAGCAGTACTTC
CATGRVAGERYEQYF
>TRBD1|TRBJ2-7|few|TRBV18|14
TGTGCCAGCTCACCCACCACAGGGGCCCACGAGCAGTACTTC
CASSPTTGAHEQYF
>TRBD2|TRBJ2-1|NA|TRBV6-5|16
TGTGCCAGCAGTTCTATCCGGGACTACAGTAACAATGAGCAGTTCTTC
CASSSIRDYSNNEQFF
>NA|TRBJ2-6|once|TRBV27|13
TGTGCCAGCAGTTTACGAGAGGCCAACGTCCTGACTTTC
CASSLREANVLTF
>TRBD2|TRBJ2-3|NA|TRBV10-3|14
TGTGCCATCAGGGGACTAGCGAACACAGATACGCAGTATTTT
CAIRGLANTDTQYF
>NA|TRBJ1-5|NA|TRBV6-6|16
TGTGCCAGCAGTTACGCTGGAGGGATGAGCAATCAGCCCCAGCATTTT
CASSYAGGMSNQPQHF
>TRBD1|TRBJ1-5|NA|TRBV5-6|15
TGTGCCAGCAGCTTCGCGACAGGGAGTAATCAGCCCCAGCATTTT
CASSFATGSNQPQHF
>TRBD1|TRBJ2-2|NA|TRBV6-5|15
TGTGCCAGCAGTTACGAGGGGGCTGTCACCGGGGAGCTGTTTTTT
CASSYEGAVTGELFF
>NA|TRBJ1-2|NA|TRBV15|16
TGTGCCACCAGCAGAGGCCCTGACAGGCCCGGGGAAGGCTACACCTTC
CATSRGPDRPGEGYTF
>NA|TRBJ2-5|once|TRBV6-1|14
TGTGCCAGCAGTGAGCCAGGGCGTTCGGAGACCCAGTACTTC
CASSEPGRSETQYF
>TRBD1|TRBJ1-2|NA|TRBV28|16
TGTGCCAGCACACCTCCGGACAGGGGTAGCCTGTATGGCTACACCTTC
CASTPPDRGSLYGYTF
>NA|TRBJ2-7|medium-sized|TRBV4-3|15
TGCGCCAGCAGCCAAGAAGAGGGTACCTCCTACGAGCAGTACTTC
CASSQEEGTSYEQYF
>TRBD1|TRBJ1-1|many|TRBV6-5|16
TGTGCCAGCAGTTATCTCGGGACAGGGGGATTCACTGAAGCTTTCTTT
CASSYLGTGGFTEAFF
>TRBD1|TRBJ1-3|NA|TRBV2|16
TGTGCCAGCAGTAATACGACAGGGGGGTCTGGAAACACCATATATTTT
CASSNTTGGSGNTIYF